The 21 T cell receptor beta chains below were found in one sample sequenced in a study of cytomegalovirus exposure and HLA in healthy donors. The PCR used 60 Vbeta and 13 Jbeta primers. Using immunoSEQ multiplex PCR, the repertoire was profiled, and TCRdb retains in-frame clones only, with some absent. The sample lists some 170,000 clones, under 85% seen once, with about 3.8% in the top ten. Sequenced input: PBMCs. The receptors here all came from a man aged 50 to 60 in good health and CMV-seropositive.

The rearrangement links TRBV4-2 to TRBJ1-4; no firm D call. Germline lookup yields CDR1 LGHNA and CDR2 YNFKEQ. This CDR3 comprises 15 residues. Trimming shortened V by 4 bases and J by 5 bases, and 14 bases separated the two germline ends. CDR3 residues: CASSPSRQRNEKLFF. The DNA of the CDR3 is TGTGCCAGCAGCCCCTCGCGGCAGCGAAATGAAAAACTGTTTTTT.

The rearrangement links TRBV7-3 to TRBJ2-2, with 8 bases that match TRBD2. The germline V gene encodes CDR1 SGHTA and CDR2 FQGTGA. This CDR3 comprises 16 residues. V was pared by 1 base and J by 5 bases, with 6 bases of the junction left unmatched. CDR3 in amino acids: CASSLNGLAGTGELFF. Written as DNA, the CDR3 is TGTGCCAGCAGCTTAAATGGGTTAGCGGGAACCGGGGAGCTGTTTTTT.

This sequence joins TRBV5-6 and TRBJ2-3, with TRBD1 matching 8 bases. The CDR3 is 15 amino acids. The junction had 5 bases not matched to a gene; V was cut back by 2 bases and J by 3 bases. CDR1 and CDR2 (germline): SGHDT, YYEEEE. CDR3 amino acids: CASSFGQGYTDTQYF. Here the CDR3 DNA reads TGTGCCAGCAGCTTCGGACAGGGTTATACAGATACGCAGTATTTT.

The chain has TRBV5-5 and TRBJ1-2; D gene ambiguous. The CDR3 length is 15 residues. The V end was cut by 1 base, the J end by 5 bases, with 15 bases between. Germline assignment: CDR1 SGHKS and CDR2 YYEKEE (reference sequence). CDR3 DNA: TGTGCCAGCAGCTTGTCGTTACAACCTCCATATGGCTACACCTTC. Protein sequence: CASSLSLQPPYGYTF. Complete variable domain (other parts from reference TRBV5-5 and TRBJ1-2): DAGVTQSPTHLIKTRGQQVTLRCSPISGHKSVSWYQQVLGQGPQFIFQYYEKEERGRGNFPDRFSARQFPNYSSELNVNALLLGDSALYLCASSLSLQPPYGYTFGSGTRLTVV.

The chain carries TRBV27 and TRBJ1-1; D uncertain. The CDR3 runs to 14 residues. V was trimmed by 2 bases and J by 4 bases, leaving 11 bases between them. Germline V CDR1 and CDR2: MNHEY, SMNVEV (reference sequence). The CDR3 DNA follows: TGTGCCAGCAGTTTAGACCCGGGTCGCACTGAAGCTTTCTTT. Protein: CASSLDPGRTEAFF.

This chain uses TRBV13 with TRBJ2-7; 8 bases match TRBD2. The CDR3 runs 19 residues. CDR1 is PRHDT and CDR2 is FYEKMQ in the germline V gene (reference sequence). The V segment lost 3 bases and the J segment 3 bases; nucleotides outside the gene matches: 19. The CDR3 region is CASSFRLAGWSHQNYEQYF. CDR3 in DNA: TGTGCCAGCAGCTTCCGCTTAGCGGGGTGGTCCCACCAAAACTACGAGCAGTACTTC.

The chain employs TRBV5-1 and TRBJ2-2; the match to TRBD1 covers 7 bases. Trimming cost V 4 bases and J 1 base; bases outside gene matches: 4. CDR1 is SGHRS and CDR2 is YFSETQ in the germline V gene. This CDR3 is 15 amino acids long. CDR3 loop: CASSLGTENTGELFF. DNA of the CDR3: TGCGCCAGCAGCCTCGGGACAGAGAACACCGGGGAGCTGTTTTTT. Complete variable domain (other parts from reference TRBV5-1 and TRBJ2-2): KAGVTQTPRYLIKTRGQQVTLSCSPISGHRSVSWYQQTPGQGLQFLFEYFSETQRNKGNFPGRFSGRQFSNSRSEMNVSTLELGDSALYLCASSLGTENTGELFFGEGSRLTVL.

The chain uses TRBV27 and TRBJ2-1, with 11 bases that match TRBD2. Looked up from germline, CDR1 is MNHEY and CDR2 is SMNVEV (reference sequence). This CDR3 spans 15 amino acids. With V trimmed by 4 bases and J by 6 bases, 5 bases remained unmatched. In DNA form, the CDR3 reads TGTGCCAGCAGTTCTAGCGGGAGGCCCCCCAATGAGCAGTTCTTC. This translates into CASSSSGRPPNEQFF.

The chain uses TRBV14 and TRBJ1-3; D remains unclear. The V end was cut by 0 bases, the J end by 2 bases, with 8 bases between. The germline CDR1 and CDR2 sequences are SGHDN and FVKESK. This CDR3 contains 15 residues. The CDR3 DNA sequence: TGTGCCAGCAGCCAAGATTCGGGGACTGGAAACACCATATATTTT. It yields the protein CASSQDSGTGNTIYF.

The sample holds a few counts of this clone. The genes are TRBV9 and TRBJ1-1; D is unclear. The CDR3 sequence is 14 residues long. Looked up from germline, CDR1 is SGDLS and CDR2 is YYNGEE. Trimming cost V 5 bases and J 3 bases, with 14 bases left between them. The CDR3 sequence: CASSPLSGYTEAFF. CDR3 nucleotide sequence: TGTGCCAGCAGTCCGCTCTCAGGTTACACTGAAGCTTTCTTT. Filled out from reference TRBV9 and TRBJ1-1, the complete variable domain reads DSGVTQTPKHLITATGQRVTLRCSPRSGDLSVYWYQQSLDQGLQFLIQYYNGEERAKGNILERFSAQQFPDLHSELNLSSLELGDSALYFCASSPLSGYTEAFFGQGTRLTVV.

J is TRBJ2-6 and V is TRBV4-1, with TRBD2 as a possible D gene (5 bases). Per the germline V gene, CDR1 is MGHRA and CDR2 is YSYEKL. The V end lost 2 bases, the J end lost 3 bases, and 11 bases lay between the germline ends. CDR3 size: 16 residues. In DNA, the CDR3 is TGCGCCAGCAGCCAAATGCGGGCGATTGGGGCCAACGTCCTGACTTTC. Its translation is CASSQMRAIGANVLTF.

The chain links TRBV28 to TRBJ1-2; TRBD1 aligns across 7 bases. The CDR3 consists of 14 residues. V trimming: 3 bases; J trimming: 4 bases; junction bases outside the gene matches: 5. Germline V gene data show CDR1 as MDHEN and CDR2 as SYDVKM. The CDR3 reads CASSFAQGSYGYTF. The CDR3 coding sequence is TGTGCCAGCAGTTTTGCACAGGGGAGCTATGGCTACACCTTC.

This chain uses TRBV5-4 with TRBJ2-1, with D possibly TRBD2 on 6 matching bases. V was clipped by 5 bases and J by 1 base, with 10 bases between them. Germline V lookup: CDR1 SGHNT, CDR2 YYREEE (reference sequence). The CDR3 runs 14 residues. Here the CDR3 DNA reads TGTGCCAGCAGTAGCGGCTTTTCCTACAATGAGCAGTTCTTC. Protein sequence: CASSSGFSYNEQFF.

The chain is built from TRBV28 and TRBJ1-2; 7 bases map to TRBD1. V was pared by 7 bases and J by 4 bases, with 6 bases of the junction left unmatched. Looked up from germline, CDR1 is MDHEN and CDR2 is SYDVKM. This CDR3 is 13 amino acids long. CDR3 in amino acids: CASTPRDSYGYTF. The CDR3 coding sequence is TGTGCCAGCACTCCCCGGGACAGCTATGGCTACACCTTC.

This chain links TRBV18 with TRBJ2-1, with 11 bases identical to TRBD2. Germline loops: CDR1 KGHSH, CDR2 LQKENI. The V gene end was trimmed by 1 base and the J gene end by 8 bases; junction bases not matched to a gene: 4. This CDR3 spans 15 amino acids. The DNA of the CDR3 is TGTGCCAGCTCACCACTAGCGGGAGGGCCTCATGAGCAGTTCTTC. This gives the protein CASSPLAGGPHEQFF.

The chain links TRBV27 to TRBJ1-2, with D hard to call. Germline V CDR1 and CDR2: MNHEY, SMNVEV (reference sequence). Deletions cut 0 bases from V and 4 bases from J, with 6 bases between. The CDR3 length is 13 residues. The CDR3 nucleotides are TGTGCCAGCAGTTTATCTCAGGCCTATGGCTACACCTTC. Translating gives CASSLSQAYGYTF.

The genes are TRBV19 and TRBJ2-7; D perhaps matches TRBD1 (6 bases). The CDR3 totals 15 residues. Germline V gene lookup returns CDR1 LNHDA and CDR2 SQIVND (reference sequence). The V end lost 3 bases, the J end lost 3 bases, and 15 bases lay between the germline ends. CDR3 DNA sequence: TGTGCCAGTAGTATCTTTGGCAGGGGAAACTACGAGCAGTACTTC. Residues: CASSIFGRGNYEQYF.

This chain uses TRBV19 with TRBJ2-1; a weak D match, TRBD2 (6 bases). V was clipped by 3 bases and J by 7 bases, with 10 bases between them. The V gene's germline CDR1 is LNHDA and CDR2 SQIVND (reference sequence). The CDR3 contains 13 residues. The CDR3 bases are TGTGCCAGTAGTATGGGGGGATGGAATGAGCAGTTCTTC. It is translated as CASSMGGWNEQFF.

V and J are TRBV12-5 and TRBJ2-1, with TRBD2 matching over 13 bases. The germline gives CDR1 LGHNT, CDR2 FRNRAP. J gave up 8 bases and V 6 bases, and 7 bases lay outside the gene matches. This CDR3 region has 15 residues. As DNA, the CDR3 is TGTGCTAGTGGCCGAGGGACTAGCGGGGTTGATGAGCAGTTCTTC. As protein: CASGRGTSGVDEQFF.

The CDR3 bases are TGCGCCAGCAGCTTGGGACAGCAGACAGATACGCAGTATTTT. It yields the protein CASSLGQQTDTQYF. V usage is TRBV5-1 and J usage is TRBJ2-3; TRBD1 might be the D (5 bases). CDR3 size: 14 residues. Deletions cut 0 bases from V and 3 bases from J, with 8 bases between. The germline gives CDR1 SGHRS, CDR2 YFSETQ. The full variable domain, with the rest looked up from reference TRBV5-1 and TRBJ2-3, is KAGVTQTPRYLIKTRGQQVTLSCSPISGHRSVSWYQQTPGQGLQFLFEYFSETQRNKGNFPGRFSGRQFSNSRSEMNVSTLELGDSALYLCASSLGQQTDTQYFGPGTRLTVL.

The chain combines TRBV4-1 with TRBJ1-5, with 9 bases identical to TRBD1. In germline, CDR1 is MGHRA, CDR2 YSYEKL. J was trimmed by 7 bases and V by 0 bases; bases with no gene match: 19. This CDR3 spans 20 amino acids. CDR3 sequence: CASSQDMRKQGARDEQPQHF. CDR3 DNA: TGCGCCAGCAGCCAAGATATGAGGAAACAGGGGGCGCGAGACGAGCAGCCCCAGCATTTT.